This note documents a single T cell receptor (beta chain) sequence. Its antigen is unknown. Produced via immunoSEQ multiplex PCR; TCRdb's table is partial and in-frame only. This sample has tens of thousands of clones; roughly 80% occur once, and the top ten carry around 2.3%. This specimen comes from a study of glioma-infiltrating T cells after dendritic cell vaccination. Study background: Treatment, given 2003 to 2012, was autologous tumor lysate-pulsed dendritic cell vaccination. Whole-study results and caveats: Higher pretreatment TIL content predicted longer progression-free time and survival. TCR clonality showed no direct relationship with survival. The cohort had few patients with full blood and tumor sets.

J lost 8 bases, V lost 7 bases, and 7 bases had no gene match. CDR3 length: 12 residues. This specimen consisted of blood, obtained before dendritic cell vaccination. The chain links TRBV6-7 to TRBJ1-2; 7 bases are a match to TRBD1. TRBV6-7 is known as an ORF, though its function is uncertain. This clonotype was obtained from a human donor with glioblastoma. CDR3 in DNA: TGTGCCAGCAAGCTACAGGGGAAGGGCTACACCTTC. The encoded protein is CASKLQGKGYTF.